This T cell receptor (beta chain) was captured by sequencing in a study of T-cell memory formation after mild COVID-19. Study observations and caveats: Clones shrinking from day 15 to 85 showed even CD4/CD8 mixes; later expanders tilted CD4+.

For this clonotype: Its antigen is currently unknown.

This CDR3 spans 14 amino acids. CDR1 and CDR2 (germline): ENHRY, SYGVKD. Trimming shortened V by 6 bases and J by 0 bases, and 12 bases separated the two germline ends. TCR alpha and TCR beta cDNA libraries carrying sample barcodes and UMIs were produced by 5'RACE using constant-segment primers. TCRdb analysed the 5' RACE reads with MiXCR anew, one entry per CDR3 protein. The sample lists 470,000 or so distinct CDR3 sequences, roughly 25% occurring once. Sequencing was done on a sample of PBMCs or a T cell subset sorted from them (not recorded which). The chain links TRBV10-3 to TRBJ2-7; possible D gene TRBD2, 5 bases. The clonotype was recovered from an adult woman who had mild COVID-19 (a few samples of this study predate the infection). Cell type and time point are not known. This CDR3 is CAIRPSGSSYEQYF. Here the CDR3 DNA reads TGTGCCATCAGGCCATCTGGGAGCTCCTACGAGCAGTACTTC.